Each of the 12 T cell receptor delta chains below was sequenced from the same sample in a study of gamma-delta chains in newborns, infants, children. TCRdb re-called the reads with CATT. Here the sample spans 10,000 to 13,000 delta-chain clones, roughly 9.5% being singletons. The specimen was blood. Every receptor here comes from a child who was a newborn, infant or young child, either healthy, febrile or measles-vaccinated (not recorded which).

By share of the sample, this clone is medium-sized. The chain joins TRDV2 to TRDJ3; D is possibly TRDD3 (6 bases). V was shortened by 0 bases and J by 1 base, with 12 bases between the two germline ends. This CDR3 contains 18 residues. CDR1 is GEAIGNYY, CDR2 EKD, per germline. The CDR3 region is CACDTADTRSWDTRQMFF. CDR3 sequence (DNA): TGTGCCTGTGACACCGCGGATACTCGGTCCTGGGACACCCGACAGATGTTTTTC.

This chain links TRDV2 with TRDJ1; D gene unclear. From germline, CDR1 is GEAIGNYY and CDR2 EKD. CDR3 length equals 16 residues. Trimming took 0 bases from V and 2 from J, leaving 15 bases between them. The CDR3 region is CACDTLSDFDTDKLIF. DNA of the CDR3: TGTGCCTGTGACACCCTGTCCGATTTTGATACCGATAAACTCATCTTT.

As concerns this clone: The protein held in TCRdb is that of a much larger clone and does not match this DNA's translation at residue 3, likely because of a read error; the protein shown is translated from the DNA. The chain links TRDV2 to TRDJ1; 8 nucleotides align to TRDD3. CDR3 length equals 18 residues. The V gene's germline CDR1 is GEAIGNYY and CDR2 EKD. CDR3 amino acids: CASDPLRTGGSYTDKLIF. In DNA, the CDR3 is TGTGCCAGTGACCCTTTACGGACTGGGGGTTCGTACACCGATAAACTCATCTTT.

This clone was seen more than once but under ten times. The chain joins TRDV1 to TRDJ1; TRDD3 aligns across 11 bases. The CDR3 loop spans 18 amino acids. Trimming at V came to 3 bases and at J to 0 bases, leaving 9 bases not matched to a gene. Germline V gene lookup returns CDR1 TSWWSYY and CDR2 QGS. CDR3 nucleotide sequence: TGTGCTCTTGGGGACCAAATACTGGGGGATATCGACACCGATAAACTCATCTTT. It yields the protein CALGDQILGDIDTDKLIF.

This clone is labeled as medium-sized. Other nucleotide sequences from this sample produce the same CDR3. The CDR3 bases are TGTGCCTGTGACCCCATACTGGGTGTATCGTCCTGGGACACCCGACAGATGTTTTTC. Its translation is CACDPILGVSSWDTRQMFF. The genes are TRDV2 and TRDJ3; D might be TRDD3 (6 bases). This CDR3 spans 19 amino acids. CDR1 and CDR2 from the germline V gene are GEAIGNYY and EKD. Trimming stripped 3 bases from V and 1 base from J, with 18 bases between.

In this sample, this clone turned up a few times. Distinct nucleotide sequences in the sample also encode this CDR3. The chain employs TRDV2 and TRDJ1, with D maybe TRDD3 (5 bases). Germline values: CDR1 GEAIGNYY, CDR2 EKD. This CDR3 is built from 19 residues. V gave up 0 bases and J gave up 0 bases, with 22 bases separating them. This CDR3 reads CACDTVSWRGILYTDKLIF. The CDR3 nucleotides are TGTGCCTGTGACACCGTCTCCTGGCGGGGAATCCTGTACACCGATAAACTCATCTTT.

In the case of this clone: The same CDR3 is also encoded by other DNA sequences in this sample. This sequence joins TRDV2 and TRDJ3, with 8 nucleotides matching TRDD3. This CDR3 is built from 19 residues. V gave up 0 bases and J gave up 0 bases; unmatched junction bases: 6. Germline CDR1 and CDR2: GEAIGNYY and EKD. CDR3: CACDTLLGASSWDTRQMFF. CDR3 coding DNA: TGTGCCTGTGACACCCTACTGGGGGCGAGCTCCTGGGACACCCGACAGATGTTTTTC.

For this clone: One base away lies a much larger clone, so this may be a sequencing read error. At the DNA level, this CDR3 is encoded by other sequences in the same sample as well. The V gene is TRDV2, the J gene TRDJ1, with 7 bases identical to TRDD3. Germline V gives CDR1 GEAIGNYY, CDR2 EKD. The CDR3 runs 16 residues. The CDR3 loop reads CACDTLLDTMTDKLIF. For the CDR3, the DNA is TGTGCCTGCGACACACTCTTGGATACGATGACCGATAAACTCATCTTT.

The chain couples TRDV2 to TRDJ3, with TRDD3 matching 12 bases. This CDR3 has 23 amino acids. V was clipped by 3 bases and J by 0 bases; unmatched bases: 17. CDR1 is GEAIGNYY, CDR2 EKD, per germline. DNA for the CDR3: TGTGCCTGTGACCCTGCGACACTGGGGGATACCGGGACCAGCTCCTGGGACACCCGACAGATGTTTTTC. Encoded protein: CACDPATLGDTGTSSWDTRQMFF.

This clone was recorded a few times. V and J are TRDV2 and TRDJ2; 9 nucleotides line up with TRDD3. CDR1 GEAIGNYY and CDR2 EKD come from the germline V gene. The CDR3 covers 19 residues. V shed 3 bases and J 1 base; nucleotides not matched to a gene: 14. The CDR3 here is CACDPLGDSDYRLTAQLFF. CDR3 DNA: TGTGCCTGTGACCCCCTGGGGGATTCAGACTACCGTTTGACAGCACAACTCTTCTTT.

This clone was seen a handful of times. This chain joins TRDV1 and TRDJ2; D not resolved. The CDR3 contains 20 residues. Germline V gene sequence: CDR1 TSWWSYY, CDR2 QGS. V was pared by 0 bases and J by 3 bases, with 23 bases between. The CDR3 loop is CALGELGYLRVGRVTAQLFF. DNA of the CDR3: TGTGCTCTTGGGGAACTAGGGTATCTCCGGGTTGGGAGAGTGACAGCACAACTCTTCTTT.

Sample share makes this clone large. Other DNA sequences of this sample code for an identical CDR3. The gene calls are TRDV2 and TRDJ3; 11 bases fit TRDD3. The CDR3 contains 18 residues. Germline assignment: CDR1 GEAIGNYY and CDR2 EKD. The V and J ends lost 2 bases and 0 bases, in that order; junction bases with no gene match: 2. The CDR3 reads CACDSTGGYSWDTRQMFF. The CDR3 DNA is TGTGCCTGTGACAGTACTGGGGGATACTCCTGGGACACCCGACAGATGTTTTTC.